This T cell receptor beta chain was profiled in a study of T cells in Graves' hyperthyroidism and ophthalmopathy. For the study at large: Blood from the periphery was taken at initial diagnosis, before any treatment. Study-level findings and limits: Researchers found most expanded thyroid clonotypes above 0.001 in blood as well.

Using RNA transcripts as the source, TCR beta CDR3 regions were amplified. Researchers ran a first-round RT-PCR on the TCR CDR3 using the HTBI primer set. TCRdb re-derived calls from the multiplex PCR reads in MiXCR, one entry per CDR3 protein. The sample holds fewer than 600,000 distinct CDR3 sequences, approximately 15% seen once. The CDR3 extends over 17 amino acids. The germline V gene has CDR1 LNHDA and CDR2 SQIVND (reference sequence). V was cut by 3 bases and J by 0 bases, with 14 bases left in between. Absent ophthalmopathy progression within 18 months defined stable Graves' hyperthyroidism. Aged 18 to 65, the patients had hyperthyroidism that was newly diagnosed and had lasted under 2 months. This clonotype appeared a few times. Its target is not known.

Sequencing input: blood. The receptor was isolated from a woman aged 18-35 years with Graves' hyperthyroidism. The chain combines TRBV19 with TRBJ2-2, with a weak D call TRBD1 (6 bases). The CDR3 coding sequence is TGTGCCAGTAGTATCCTGACAGGACGGTCGAACACCGGGGAGCTGTTTTTT. As protein: CASSILTGRSNTGELFF.